Listed here is a single T cell receptor beta chain. What it recognizes is unknown. Over chemoradiotherapy, repertoires were sampled more than once. Assay used: immunoSEQ multiplex PCR; TCRdb lists only in-frame clones, some missing. The profile shows about 10,000 clones, roughly 83% of them singletons. This sample stems from a study of chemoradiotherapy in HPV16-positive cancers. CDR3 length: 13 residues. Trimming removed 4 bases from V and 5 bases from J, with 12 bases in between. CDR1 and CDR2 (germline): KGHSH, LQKENI. Whole-study findings and limits: HPV-specific T cells were functionally defined from only two HPV16-positive patients. Non-HPV-specific T cells did not expand in tumors during treatment, whereas candidate HPV-specific clones and E7-related motifs did.

The sequence was obtained from a human donor with HPV-associated anogenital cancer. This material consisted of blood, taken from a patient who underwent chemoradiotherapy. The chain uses TRBV18 and TRBJ2-7; TRBD1 might be the D (5 bases). CDR3 loop: CASSQSGSNEQYF. For the CDR3, the DNA is TGTGCCAGCTCACAGTCAGGGTCCAACGAGCAGTACTTC. The variable domain in full, completed from reference TRBV18 and TRBJ2-7, reads NAGVMQNPRHLVRRRGQEARLRCSPMKGHSHVYWYRQLPEEGLKFMVYLQKENIIDESGMPKERFSAEFPKEGPSILRIQQVVRGDSAAYFCASSQSGSNEQYFGPGTRLTVT.